This T cell receptor (beta chain) was identified in a study of T cells in Graves' hyperthyroidism and ophthalmopathy. The overall study: Peripheral blood was obtained at initial diagnosis, preceding any treatment.

This CDR3 contains 16 residues. V was shortened by 1 base and J by 2 bases, with 13 bases between the two germline ends. Germline lookup yields CDR1 SNHLY and CDR2 FYNNEI. Using RNA transcripts as the source, TCR beta CDR3 regions were amplified. TCR CDR3 underwent first-round RT-PCR with the HTBI primer set. Using its own MiXCR run on the multiplex PCR reads, TCRdb lists one record per CDR3 protein. The sample records 600,000 to 800,000 distinct CDR3 sequences, 30% to 40% being singletons. This clonotype appeared once. Its antigen is unknown. Overall study results and limits: Blood also held most thyroid clonotypes expanded beyond 0.001.

This chain links TRBV2 with TRBJ2-3; a possible D gene is TRBD1 (6 bases). The clonotype originates from a woman aged 40 to 50 with Graves' hyperthyroidism. The specimen sequenced was blood. The CDR3 protein is CASSEGRGGVTDTQYF. The CDR3 nucleotides read TGTGCCAGCAGTGAAGGCAGGGGTGGGGTCACAGATACGCAGTATTTT.